This T cell receptor (beta chain) was identified in a study of tumor-infiltrating lymphocytes in glioblastoma multiforme. This CDR3 has 15 residues. Germline CDR1 reads SGHDT; CDR2 reads YYEEEE. Three nested ARM-PCR rounds with V-beta and C-beta primers built TCRB libraries. Via MiXCR, TCRdb re-called the multiplex PCR reads, giving one row per CDR3 protein. The table has roughly 13,000 distinct CDR3 sequences, roughly 67% seen once. Worth noting for this clonotype: Its antigen remains unknown. Given the absence of the conserved phenylalanine or tryptophan at the CDR3 end, a read error is likely.

Study observations and caveats: Just one glioblastoma patient contributed to the TCR-mutation comparison.

The gene calls are TRBV5-6 and TRBJ2-7, with 10 bases that match TRBD1. The sequencing sample was made of brain tumor tissue. This sequence originates from a male donor with glioblastoma. The CDR3 DNA is TGCGCCAGCAGCACCGGGACAGGGGATCCCTGCGAGCAGTACTAC. Protein sequence: CASSTGTGDPCEQYY.